The 3 T cell receptor beta chains in this list originate from one sample, sequenced in a study of vaccination effects on CD4 cells after COVID-19. The antigens for these receptors are not known. TCRdb keeps only in-frame clones here, not all; method: immunoSEQ multiplex PCR. Among approximately 68,000 clones listed, over 70% were seen once. CD4+ T cells specific for antigen were expanded with viral peptide pools by the ViraFEST assay before sequencing. Culture proceeded for nine to ten days, and CD4+ T cells were then isolated. The healthy vaccine recipients, who had no prior SARS-CoV-2 infection, showed negative nucleocapsid antibodies. The input for sequencing was CD4+ T cells from PBMCs cultured with SARS-CoV-2 spike peptides, taken before COVID-19 vaccination. These receptors all come from a human donor who received a COVID-19 vaccine.

Concerning this clone: Within the sample, other DNA sequences also encode this same CDR3. V is TRBV9 and J is TRBJ2-3; D not certain. The length of the CDR3 is 12 residues. V was cut by 0 bases and J by 4 bases, with 3 bases left in between. Germline V gene data show CDR1 as SGDLS and CDR2 as YYNGEE. The CDR3 sequence: CASSVGPDTQYF. CDR3 bases: TGTGCCAGCAGCGTAGGTCCAGATACGCAGTATTTT.

The chain has TRBV11-2 and TRBJ1-4; possibly TRBD1 for D (5 bases). Trimming shortened V by 4 bases and J by 7 bases, and 16 bases separated the two germline ends. Germline V gives CDR1 SGHAT, CDR2 FQNNGV. The CDR3 is 15 residues long. This CDR3 reads CASSSLGGLSEKLFF. Here the CDR3 DNA reads TGTGCCAGCAGCTCCCTCGGGGGGTTGAGTGAAAAACTGTTTTTT.

The chain combines TRBV11-1 with TRBJ2-7, with no clear D. CDR3 size: 13 residues. The V gene's germline CDR1 is SGHAT and CDR2 FQDESV (reference sequence). Trimming removed 3 bases at V and 6 bases at J, with 12 bases between. This chain's CDR3 is CASSLLGTREQYV. In nucleotides, the CDR3 is TGTGCCAGCAGCTTGCTAGGTACCCGCGAGCAGTACGTC.